A selection of T cell receptor beta chains follows, all from one sample in a study of tumor T cells in aggressive B-cell lymphoma. The table came from immunoSEQ multiplex PCR; TCRdb's copy has only in-frame clones and leaves some out. The profile shows about 9,000 clones, around 83% of them singletons. The sample comprised tumor tissue. The origin of the receptors is an adult with diffuse large B cell lymphoma. The CDR3 runs from the conserved cysteine through the conserved F or W. D genes are given only for firm matches. Expanded clones are given a class, and other clones once, few, many or no size at all.

>TRBV5-4|TRBD2|TRBJ2-5|-
TGTGCCAGCAGCTTGGTAGCGGGGGGCGGGGAGACCCAGTACTTC
CASSLVAGGGETQYF
>TRBV5-6|TRBD2|TRBJ2-1|-
TGTGCCAGCAGCTTGGCGGGGGGATTGGAATCCTACAATGAGCAGTTCTTC
CASSLAGGLESYNEQFF
>TRBV5-6|TRBD2|TRBJ2-1|-
TGTGCCAGCAGCCCGGGACTAGCGGGAATCAGCTCCTACAATGAGCAGTTCTTC
CASSPGLAGISSYNEQFF
>TRBV5-6|-|TRBJ1-1|-
TGTGCCAGCAGCTTGGTAGGGGTGGGCACTGAAGCTTTCTTT
CASSLVGVGTEAFF
>TRBV18|-|TRBJ1-1|-
TGTGCCAGCTCTGTGGGGGCCGACACTGAAGCTTTCTTT
CASSVGADTEAFF
>TRBV19|-|TRBJ1-5|-
TGTGCCAGTAGTCAGGCAATAAATCAGCCCCAGCATTTT
CASSQAINQPQHF
>TRBV7-6|TRBD1|TRBJ1-2|few
TGTGCCAGCAGCTTAGACGGGACAGCGATCTATGGCTACACCTTC
CASSLDGTAIYGYTF
>TRBV5-6|TRBD1|TRBJ2-7|-
TGTGCCAGCAGCCTTGTGTCAGGGGGCTTTTACGAGCAGTACTTC
CASSLVSGGFYEQYF
>TRBV7-9|-|TRBJ1-2|-
TGTGCCAGCACCTCCCGGGGAACAGCGGGCCACTATGGCTACACCTTC
CASTSRGTAGHYGYTF
>TRBV15|-|TRBJ2-1|-
TGTGCCACCAGCCGGCGGGACAGTGGGAAGAATGAGCAGTTCTTC
CATSRRDSGKNEQFF
>TRBV6-1|-|TRBJ1-5|-
TGTGCCAGCAGTGTCGTCAATCAGCCCCAGCATTTT
CASSVVNQPQHF
>TRBV5-1|-|TRBJ2-7|-
TGCGCCAGCAGCTCACAGGGCTACGAGCAGTACTTC
CASSSQGYEQYF
>TRBV7-6|-|TRBJ1-2|few
TGTGCCAGCAGCTTCGAGACGGGATCCACCCTGACGGCCGGCTACACCTTC
CASSFETGSTLTAGYTF
>TRBV25-1|TRBD2|TRBJ2-1|-
TGTGCCAGCAGCGTAGCGGGGTGGAGCTCCTACAATGAGCAGTTCTTC
CASSVAGWSSYNEQFF
>TRBV19|-|TRBJ1-6|-
TGTGCCAGTAGTATTTCGAGCGGTCCCCATTCACCCCTCCACTTT
CASSISSGPHSPLHF
>TRBV29-1|-|TRBJ2-3|-
TGCAGCGAGAGGGCCCCTGGGGATACGCAGTATTTT
CSERAPGDTQYF
>TRBV6-5|TRBD1|TRBJ2-7|-
TGTGCCAGCAGTTACTCAGCGACAGGGATCGAGCAGTACTTC
CASSYSATGIEQYF
>TRBV6-5|-|TRBJ2-7|few
TGTGCCAGCAGTTACTCAGGGACATCCTACGAGCAGTACTTC
CASSYSGTSYEQYF
>TRBV2|-|TRBJ1-5|-
TGTGCCAGCAGGGCCACAGGGTTGGCTCAGCCCCAGCATTTT
CASRATGLAQPQHF
>TRBV9|-|TRBJ1-1|few
TGTGCCAGCAGCGTAGTGACATCCAGTTCGGAAGCTTTCTTT
CASSVVTSSSEAFF